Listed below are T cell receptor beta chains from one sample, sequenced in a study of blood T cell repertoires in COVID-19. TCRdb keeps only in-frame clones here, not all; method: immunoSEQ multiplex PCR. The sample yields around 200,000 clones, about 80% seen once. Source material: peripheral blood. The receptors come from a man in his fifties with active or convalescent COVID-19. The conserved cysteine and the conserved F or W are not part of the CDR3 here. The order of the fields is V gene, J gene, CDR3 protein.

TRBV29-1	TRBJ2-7	SVGAGGTHEQY
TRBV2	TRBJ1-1	ASSEAGGENTEAF
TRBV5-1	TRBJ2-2	ASSSDPRAPGGGELF
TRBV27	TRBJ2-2	ASSLSPTGGTGELF
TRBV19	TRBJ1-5	ASSIGRTYSNQPQH
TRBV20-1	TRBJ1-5	SASAQRPNQPQH
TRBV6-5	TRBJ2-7	ASSIRDRGPEQY
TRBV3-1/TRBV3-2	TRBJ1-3	ASSQGGNTIY
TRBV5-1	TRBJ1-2	ASSLEGAVRENGYT
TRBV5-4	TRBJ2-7	ASSFPGTSGGEQY
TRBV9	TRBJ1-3	ASSVAPGQAGSSGNTIY
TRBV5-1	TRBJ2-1	ASSSWERGPEDEQF
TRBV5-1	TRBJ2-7	ASSLAVQAYEQY
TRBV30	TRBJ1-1	AWSVDSNTEAF
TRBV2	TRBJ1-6	ASSRGDPEDSPLH
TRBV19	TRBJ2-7	ASSIRSRDGEQY
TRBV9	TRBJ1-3	ASSVGAGGNTIY
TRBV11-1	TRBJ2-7	ASSPQAYEQY
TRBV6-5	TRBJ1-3	ASVMSPNSGNTIY
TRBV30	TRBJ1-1	AWISRVYTEAF
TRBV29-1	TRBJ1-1	SVEGSINRPRNTEAF
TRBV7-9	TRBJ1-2	ASSLDRVEDGYT
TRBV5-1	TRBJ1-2	ASSLDGGTGGYT
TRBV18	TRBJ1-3	ASSSKGHQNTIY
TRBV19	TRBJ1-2	ASSIGFGGANYGYT
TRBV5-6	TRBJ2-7	ASSPNGGNRVEQY
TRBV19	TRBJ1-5	ASKGQGAGSAQH
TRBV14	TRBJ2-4	ASSQDPYRGKNIQY
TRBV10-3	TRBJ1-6	AISESQRSPLH
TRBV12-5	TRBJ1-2	ASAIGGNYGYT
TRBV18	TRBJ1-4	ASSPPNGKMTNEKLF
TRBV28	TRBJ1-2	ASSPPRTGSGYGYT
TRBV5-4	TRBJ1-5	ASSLETVYSNQPQH
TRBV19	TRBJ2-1	ATRDSRFGNEQF
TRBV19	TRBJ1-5	ASRTYGGQGSNQPQH
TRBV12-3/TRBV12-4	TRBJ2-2	ASAPPGGGELF
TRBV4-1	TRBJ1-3	ASSQEGTGNSGNTIY
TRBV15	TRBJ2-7	ATSRGTVYEQY
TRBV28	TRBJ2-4	ASSPLGDPGKNIQY
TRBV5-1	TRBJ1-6	ASSLERVSNSPLH